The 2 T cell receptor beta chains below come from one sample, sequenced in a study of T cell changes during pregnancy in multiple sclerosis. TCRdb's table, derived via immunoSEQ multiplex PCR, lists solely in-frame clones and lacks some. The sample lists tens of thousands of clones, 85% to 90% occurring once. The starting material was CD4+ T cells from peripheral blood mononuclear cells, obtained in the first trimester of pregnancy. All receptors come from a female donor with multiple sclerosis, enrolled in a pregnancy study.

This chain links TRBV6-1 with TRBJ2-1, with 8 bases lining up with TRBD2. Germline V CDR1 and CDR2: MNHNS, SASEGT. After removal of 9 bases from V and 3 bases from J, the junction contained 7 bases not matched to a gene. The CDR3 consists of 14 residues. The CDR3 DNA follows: TGTGCCAGTATGCGGGAGGAGTTCTACAATGAGCAGTTCTTC. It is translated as CASMREEFYNEQFF.

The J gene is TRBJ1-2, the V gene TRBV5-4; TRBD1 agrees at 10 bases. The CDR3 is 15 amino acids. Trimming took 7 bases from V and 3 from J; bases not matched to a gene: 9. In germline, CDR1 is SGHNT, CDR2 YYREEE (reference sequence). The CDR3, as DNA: TGTGCCAGCCGGCCCGGGACAGGGGATCACTATGGCTACACCTTC. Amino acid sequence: CASRPGTGDHYGYTF. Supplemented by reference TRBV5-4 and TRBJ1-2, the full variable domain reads ETGVTQSPTHLIKTRGQQVTLRCSSQSGHNTVSWYQQALGQGPQFIFQYYREEENGRGNFPPRFSGLQFPNYSSELNVNALELDDSALYLCASRPGTGDHYGYTFGSGTRLTVV.